One TCR beta chain is described in this entry. This entry belongs to a study of blood T cell repertoires in COVID-19. Overall study: T cells, B-cell-depleted T cells, or PBMCs supplied cDNA or gDNA.

In the original workflow: The assay estimated nucleated cells by amplifying reference gene primers. The data were produced by immunoSEQ multiplex PCR, yet TCRdb's version contains in-frame clones alone and is incomplete. V, J and clone size derive from that table, while D and trimming were established from the DNA sequence. The sample has hundreds of thousands of clones; 85% are singletons. Cohort assignment relied on participant-reported clinical history. The V and J ends lost 3 bases and 0 bases, in that order; junction bases with no gene match: 11. The CDR3 is 17 residues long. The germline V gene has CDR1 DFQATT and CDR2 SNEGSKA (reference sequence).

Input material: PBMCs or T cells enriched from blood (not recorded which). The V call is TRBV20-1, the J call TRBJ2-3; 8 bases agree with TRBD1. This clonotype was obtained from a woman aged 25 to 39 who had been exposed to COVID-19. The CDR3 loop is CSASDFYRTGSTDTQYF. For the CDR3, the DNA is TGCAGTGCTAGTGACTTCTATCGGACAGGGAGCACAGATACGCAGTATTTT.